Following are 23 T cell receptor beta chains from one sample sequenced in a study of cytomegalovirus exposure and HLA in healthy donors. The PCR contained 60 Vbeta and 13 Jbeta primers. Profiled with immunoSEQ multiplex PCR; TCRdb holds only in-frame clones, not every one. Here the sample spans roughly 250,000 clones, roughly two thirds being singletons. The sequencing input was PBMCs. All receptors derive from a female donor in good health and CMV-seronegative.

This clone was seen more than once but under ten times. This chain joins TRBV5-1 and TRBJ2-2; 7 bases align to TRBD1. V trimming: 4 bases; J trimming: 1 base; junction bases outside the gene matches: 4. The germline V gene has CDR1 SGHRS and CDR2 YFSETQ. The length of the CDR3 is 15 residues. The CDR3 is CASSTRTGNTGELFF. The CDR3 DNA sequence: TGCGCCAGCAGCACCCGGACAGGGAACACCGGGGAGCTGTTTTTT.

This chain connects TRBV7-3 to TRBJ2-5, with 8 bases identical to TRBD1. J was trimmed by 5 bases and V by 3 bases; bases with no gene match: 11. From germline, CDR1 is SGHTA and CDR2 FQGTGA. The CDR3 loop spans 16 amino acids. The CDR3 spells CASSFGAGQAWETQYF. CDR3 nucleotides: TGTGCCAGCAGCTTTGGGGCGGGACAGGCTTGGGAGACCCAGTACTTC.

The sample holds a few counts of this clone. The gene calls are TRBV28 and TRBJ1-2; D possibly corresponds to TRBD1 (5 bases). Germline CDR1 MDHEN, CDR2 SYDVKM. V was shortened by 3 bases and J by 8 bases, with 25 bases between the two germline ends. The CDR3 has 17 amino acids. The CDR3 here is CASSFPRTSRSMLGYTF. CDR3 coding DNA: TGTGCCAGCAGTTTTCCCAGGACATCCCGGTCTATGTTGGGCTACACCTTC.

The V and J genes are TRBV6-4 and TRBJ2-1; TRBD1 agrees at 8 bases. V gave up 0 bases and J gave up 0 bases; unmatched junction bases: 10. This CDR3 contains 19 residues. The germline V gene encodes CDR1 MRHNA and CDR2 SNTAGT. For the CDR3, the DNA is TGTGCCAGCAGTGACTCAGGGACAGGTCCCGAGAGCTCCTACAATGAGCAGTTCTTC. Amino acids: CASSDSGTGPESSYNEQFF.

The rearrangement links TRBV5-4 to TRBJ1-1, with D perhaps TRBD1 (5 bases). The CDR3 loop spans 14 amino acids. Trimming left V 0 bases short and J 3 bases short, with 9 bases between. The germline V gene encodes CDR1 SGHNT and CDR2 YYREEE (reference sequence). The CDR3 DNA reads TGTGCCAGCAGCTTGGGGTCAGGGCACACTGAAGCTTTCTTT. Amino acid sequence: CASSLGSGHTEAFF. The entire variable domain, with the rest obtained from reference TRBV5-4 and TRBJ1-1, is as follows: ETGVTQSPTHLIKTRGQQVTLRCSSQSGHNTVSWYQQALGQGPQFIFQYYREEENGRGNFPPRFSGLQFPNYSSELNVNALELDDSALYLCASSLGSGHTEAFFGQGTRLTVV.

This chain uses TRBV5-1 with TRBJ2-1; 8 nucleotides agree with TRBD2. With 4 bases clipped from V and 8 bases from J, the junction kept 17 bases outside the gene matches. From germline, CDR1 is SGHRS and CDR2 YFSETQ. The CDR3 sequence is 17 residues long. The CDR3 loop is CASSPGGVSGPQDEQFF. In DNA form, the CDR3 reads TGCGCCAGCAGCCCCGGGGGGGTTAGCGGGCCCCAGGATGAGCAGTTCTTC.

This clone was counted a few times. The chain carries TRBV9 and TRBJ2-2; D gene ambiguous. The V end was cut by 0 bases, the J end by 5 bases, with 5 bases between. Germline V CDR1 and CDR2: SGDLS, YYNGEE. This CDR3 has 13 amino acids. CDR3 sequence: CASSVVRTGELFF. CDR3 nucleotides: TGTGCCAGCAGCGTAGTCCGGACCGGGGAGCTGTTTTTT.

In its sample, this clone was seen once. The chain joins TRBV15 to TRBJ2-6; no definite D call. CDR3 length: 15 amino acids. In germline, CDR1 is LNHNV, CDR2 YYDKDF (reference sequence). The V and J ends lost 0 bases and 2 bases respectively, with 5 bases between them. DNA of the CDR3: TGTGCCACCAGCAGAGACAATGCTGGGGCCAACGTCCTGACTTTC. Residues: CATSRDNAGANVLTF.

The V gene is TRBV28, the J gene TRBJ1-4; TRBD1 matches at 7 bases. Germline V gene data show CDR1 as MDHEN and CDR2 as SYDVKM. With 5 bases clipped from V and 3 bases from J, the junction kept 6 bases outside the gene matches. The CDR3 runs to 15 residues. CDR3 in DNA: TGTGCCAGCAGTACTCAGGGGGAGCCTAATGAAAAACTGTTTTTT. This translates into CASSTQGEPNEKLFF.

This chain uses TRBV5-1 with TRBJ2-1; TRBD1 agrees at 7 bases. V shed 4 bases and J 7 bases; nucleotides not matched to a gene: 5. The CDR3 spans 13 residues. CDR1 and CDR2 (germline): SGHRS, YFSETQ. The CDR3 nucleotides are TGCGCCAGCAGCCTCGGGACAGAGAATGAGCAGTTCTTC. Translation: CASSLGTENEQFF.

The chain recombines TRBV7-6 with TRBJ2-5; D possibly corresponds to TRBD1 (6 bases). From germline, CDR1 is SGHVS and CDR2 FNYEAQ. The CDR3 has 14 residues. The V gene lost 5 bases and the J gene lost 2 bases, with 12 bases spanning the gap. CDR3: CASSSRTVQETQYF. The CDR3 DNA reads as TGTGCCAGCAGCAGCCGGACAGTACAAGAGACCCAGTACTTC.

The chain uses TRBV6-5 and TRBJ2-2, with 8 positions matching TRBD2. The J segment lost 4 bases and the V segment lost 4 bases, leaving 8 bases of the junction unmatched. The germline CDR1 and CDR2 sequences are MNHEY and SVGAGI. The length of the CDR3 is 16 residues. The CDR3 reads CASSSSAGAGTGELFF. The CDR3 DNA follows: TGTGCCAGCAGTTCCTCAGCGGGAGCGGGCACCGGGGAGCTGTTTTTT.

The chain recombines TRBV6-1 with TRBJ1-2; D call uncertain. This CDR3 has 17 amino acids. With 1 base removed from V and 4 bases from J, the gap between germline ends came to 19 bases. Germline CDR1 MNHNS, CDR2 SASEGT. The CDR3 reads CASSEVVGGLPGYGYTF. The CDR3, as DNA: TGTGCCAGCAGTGAAGTGGTAGGAGGCCTGCCCGGCTATGGCTACACCTTC.

This rearrangement joins TRBV6-1 to TRBJ2-5; D is perhaps TRBD2 (6 bases). The J call could be wrong; TRBJ2-7 is a better fit for the DNA end. In germline, CDR1 is MNHNS, CDR2 SASEGT. The CDR3 covers 12 residues. CDR3 sequence: CASREPSYEQYF. The CDR3 coding sequence is TGTGCCAGCCGGGAGCCCTCCTACGAGCAGTACTTC.

The V call is TRBV30, the J call TRBJ1-3; D is ambiguous. Germline CDR1 GTSNPN, CDR2 SVGIG (reference sequence). The CDR3 sequence is 13 residues long. Deletions cut 0 bases from V and 0 bases from J, with 3 bases between. CDR3 nucleotides: TGTGCCTGGAGTGTCAGCTCTGGAAACACCATATATTTT. It encodes CAWSVSSGNTIYF.

J is TRBJ2-7 and V is TRBV2; a possible D gene is TRBD2 (5 bases). The V and J ends lost 5 bases and 5 bases respectively, with 19 bases between them. CDR3 length: 15 residues. Germline V gene lookup returns CDR1 SNHLY and CDR2 FYNNEI. The CDR3 DNA is TGTGCCAGCAGTATCGAGGGTCCCCGGGGAAACGAGCAGTACTTC. This translates into CASSIEGPRGNEQYF. Combining the CDR3 with reference TRBV2 and TRBJ2-7 gives the whole variable domain EPEVTQTPSHQVTQMGQEVILRCVPISNHLYFYWYRQILGQKVEFLVSFYNNEISEKSEIFDDQFSVERPDGSNFTLKIRSTKLEDSAMYFCASSIEGPRGNEQYFGPGTRLTVT.

The chain employs TRBV5-6 and TRBJ2-7, with D tentatively TRBD2 (7 bases). Trimming stripped 4 bases from V and 3 bases from J, with 17 bases between. Per germline, CDR1 SGHDT and CDR2 YYEEEE. This CDR3 has 15 amino acids. CDR3 in amino acids: CASSLGGDFSYEQYF. For the CDR3, the DNA is TGTGCCAGCAGCCTAGGGGGGGACTTTAGCTACGAGCAGTACTTC.

Of note for this clone: This sample includes further DNA sequences coding for the same CDR3. This chain connects TRBV7-9 to TRBJ1-2; 11 positions match TRBD1. CDR1 is SEHNR and CDR2 is FQNEAQ in the germline V gene (reference sequence). This CDR3 region has 13 residues. Losses at the gene ends were 5 bases for V and 6 bases for J; bases not matched to a gene: 2. For the CDR3, the DNA is TGTGCCAGCAGCCGGGGACAGGGGGATGGCTACACCTTC. Its protein is CASSRGQGDGYTF.

The J gene is TRBJ2-3, the V gene TRBV7-9; 8 nucleotides match TRBD1. Germline values: CDR1 SEHNR, CDR2 FQNEAQ (reference sequence). The CDR3 consists of 18 residues. V trimming: 5 bases; J trimming: 2 bases; junction bases outside the gene matches: 15. The CDR3: CASSDTGGSYLPTDTQYF. CDR3 coding DNA: TGTGCCAGCAGCGACACAGGGGGAAGCTATCTCCCCACAGATACGCAGTATTTT. The whole variable domain, remainder taken from reference TRBV7-9 and TRBJ2-3, is DTGVSQNPRHKITKRGQNVTFRCDPISEHNRLYWYRQTLGQGPEFLTYFQNEAQLEKSRLLSDRFSAERPKGSFSTLEIQRTEQGDSAMYLCASSDTGGSYLPTDTQYFGPGTRLTVL.

This clone was observed a single time. The rearrangement links TRBV18 to TRBJ1-1, with D perhaps matching TRBD1 (6 bases). Germline loops: CDR1 KGHSH, CDR2 LQKENI. V lost 3 bases, J lost 4 bases, and 12 bases lay in between. The CDR3 has 14 amino acids. Here the CDR3 DNA reads TGTGCCAGCTCACCTACCACCAGGGGCACTGAAGCTTTCTTT. The encoded protein is CASSPTTRGTEAFF.

There are a few counts of this clone. The chain has TRBV7-9 and TRBJ2-7, with a tentative D call TRBD2 (6 bases). The V end was cut by 5 bases, the J end by 2 bases, with 13 bases between. The CDR3 extends over 14 amino acids. Germline lookup yields CDR1 SEHNR and CDR2 FQNEAQ (reference sequence). The CDR3 spells CASSGRDFPYEQYF. CDR3 DNA sequence: TGTGCCAGCAGCGGCCGGGACTTTCCCTACGAGCAGTACTTC.

The chain carries TRBV7-8 and TRBJ1-1; a possible D gene is TRBD1 (6 bases). V was cut by 5 bases and J by 4 bases, with 17 bases left in between. The CDR3 extends over 15 amino acids. Looked up from germline, CDR1 is SGHVS and CDR2 is FQNEAQ. CDR3 protein: CASSAFQGIFTEAFF. Written as DNA, the CDR3 is TGTGCCAGCAGCGCGTTTCAGGGGATCTTCACTGAAGCTTTCTTT.

The chain recombines TRBV2 with TRBJ1-2, with 7 nucleotides matching TRBD1. In germline, CDR1 is SNHLY, CDR2 FYNNEI. The trim removed 8 bases at V and 7 bases at J, leaving 4 bases unmatched. This CDR3 has 11 amino acids. The DNA of the CDR3 is TGTGCCAGCGACAGGGAAGGTGGCTACACCTTC. It specifies CASDREGGYTF.